This TCR beta chain came from a study of blood T cell repertoires in COVID-19. Profiling relied on immunoSEQ multiplex PCR, and the TCRdb table lists in-frame clones only, not all of them. This table holds 150,000 to 200,000 clones, 92% found once. The clonotype comes from a man aged 25 to 40 with COVID-19, enrolled during active disease. Sequencing was performed on peripheral blood.

The CDR3 spells CASSPYSTSGGAHEQYF. DNA of the CDR3: TGTGCCAGCAGCCCTTACTCGACTAGCGGGGGGGCCCACGAGCAGTACTTC. The chain couples TRBV7-2 to TRBJ2-7; 14 bases map to TRBD2. This CDR3 spans 17 amino acids. J was trimmed by 5 bases and V by 5 bases; bases with no gene match: 11. Germline assignment: CDR1 SGHTA and CDR2 FQGNSA.